This passage covers 10 T cell receptor beta chains from one sample sequenced in a study of siplizumab effects on memory and regulatory T cells. Repertoires were generated with immunoSEQ multiplex PCR, while TCRdb's copy carries only in-frame clones and drops some. The sample yields about 55,000 clones, about 97% seen once. The sequencing input was naive CD4+ T cells sorted from blood. These TCRs come from a human donor in good health.

This clone has only one observation. This CDR3 is CASSLGRSSSYNEQFF. Here the CDR3 DNA reads TGTGCCAGCAGTTTGGGAAGATCGAGCTCCTACAATGAGCAGTTCTTC. The chain employs TRBV28 and TRBJ2-1; D unclear. The CDR3 loop spans 16 amino acids. V lost 3 bases and J 0 bases, leaving 12 bases between the germline ends. Germline V gene lookup returns CDR1 MDHEN and CDR2 SYDVKM.

The chain carries TRBV6-5 and TRBJ2-4; D not certain. V was shortened by 2 bases and J by 0 bases, with 5 bases between the two germline ends. Germline V CDR1 and CDR2: MNHEY, SVGAGI. CDR3 length equals 14 residues. CDR3 in DNA: TGTGCCAGCAGTTACGAACTAGCCAAAAACATTCAGTACTTC. Translation: CASSYELAKNIQYF.

The chain couples TRBV4-1 to TRBJ2-7, with 8 bases fitting TRBD2. V was clipped by 0 bases and J by 6 bases; unmatched bases: 13. CDR1 is MGHRA, CDR2 YSYEKL, per germline. The CDR3 is 17 amino acids. DNA of the CDR3: TGCGCCAGCAGCCAAGAAATGGTGACTAGCGCATTATTCGAGCAGTACTTC. Translated, it gives CASSQEMVTSALFEQYF.

This chain uses TRBV5-1 with TRBJ2-6, with 12 bases identical to TRBD1. Germline V gene data show CDR1 as SGHRS and CDR2 as YFSETQ. The CDR3 totals 16 residues. V dropped 6 bases and J dropped 4; count of bases not matched to a gene: 5. The CDR3 sequence: CASNPGQGAGANVLTF. The CDR3 region has the DNA TGCGCCAGCAACCCGGGACAGGGGGCCGGGGCCAACGTCCTGACTTTC.

This clone appeared a single time. The genes are TRBV5-6 and TRBJ2-7; 9 nucleotides match TRBD1. Germline V gene lookup returns CDR1 SGHDT and CDR2 YYEEEE. Unmatched junction bases numbered 5, after V lost 0 bases and J lost 4 bases. CDR3 size: 15 residues. The CDR3 bases are TGTGCCAGCAGCTTGGGGGTTGGACAGGGGTACGAGCAGTACTTC. Amino acid sequence: CASSLGVGQGYEQYF.

The chain couples TRBV5-1 to TRBJ2-3, with 8 nucleotides matching TRBD2. Germline CDR1 is SGHRS and CDR2 is YFSETQ. CDR3 length: 15 amino acids. V shed 1 base, J shed 3 bases, and the junction held 4 bases outside the gene matches. This chain's CDR3 is CASSLTGGRTDTQYF. CDR3 bases: TGCGCCAGCAGCTTGACGGGAGGGAGGACAGATACGCAGTATTTT.

The chain links TRBV7-9 to TRBJ1-2, with a possible D match to TRBD1 (6 bases). Germline CDR1 and CDR2: SEHNR and FQNEAQ (reference sequence). The CDR3 is made up of 16 amino acids. With 0 bases removed from V and 7 bases from J, the gap between germline ends came to 18 bases. The CDR3, as DNA: TGTGCCAGCAGCTTAGCTTATGGCCAGGGGCAAGTTGGCTACACCTTC. Its protein product is CASSLAYGQGQVGYTF.

The rearrangement uses TRBV2 and TRBJ1-6; 7 nucleotides line up with TRBD1. The CDR3 consists of 14 residues. The germline V gene encodes CDR1 SNHLY and CDR2 FYNNEI. V lost 7 bases to trimming and J lost 9 bases; unmatched junction nucleotides: 9. The CDR3: CASKRDSLSSPLHF. In DNA, the CDR3 is TGTGCCAGCAAACGGGACAGCTTGAGTTCACCCCTCCACTTT.

The rearrangement uses TRBV7-3 and TRBJ1-1, with a possible D match to TRBD1 (6 bases). CDR1 and CDR2 from the germline V gene are SGHTA and FQGTGA. The CDR3 runs 16 residues. The germline V and J ends were trimmed by 2 bases and 0 bases, with 13 bases remaining between them. The CDR3 DNA sequence: TGTGCCAGCAGCTTAGCCCCGCAGGGGATGAACACTGAAGCTTTCTTT. It encodes CASSLAPQGMNTEAFF.

The chain links TRBV27 to TRBJ2-1; D might be TRBD1 or TRBD2, each matching 7 bases. The V gene lost 2 bases and the J gene lost 9 bases, with 11 bases spanning the gap. From germline, CDR1 is MNHEY and CDR2 SMNVEV (reference sequence). The CDR3 is made up of 13 amino acids. CDR3 in amino acids: CASSLGRGGEQFF. The CDR3 bases are TGTGCCAGCAGTTTAGGCAGGGGGGGTGAGCAGTTCTTC.